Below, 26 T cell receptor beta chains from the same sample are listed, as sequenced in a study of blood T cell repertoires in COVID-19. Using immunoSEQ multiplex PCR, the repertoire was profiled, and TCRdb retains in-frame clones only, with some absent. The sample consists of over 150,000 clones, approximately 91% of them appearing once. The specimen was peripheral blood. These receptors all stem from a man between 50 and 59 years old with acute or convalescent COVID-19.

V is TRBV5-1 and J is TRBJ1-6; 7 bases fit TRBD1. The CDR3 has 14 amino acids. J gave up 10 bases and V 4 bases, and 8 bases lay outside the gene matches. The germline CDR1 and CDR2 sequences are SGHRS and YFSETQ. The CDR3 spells CASSVTGDQSPLHF. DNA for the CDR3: TGCGCCAGCAGCGTCACAGGGGATCAGTCACCCCTCCACTTT. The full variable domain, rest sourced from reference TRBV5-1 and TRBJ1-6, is KAGVTQTPRYLIKTRGQQVTLSCSPISGHRSVSWYQQTPGQGLQFLFEYFSETQRNKGNFPGRFSGRQFSNSRSEMNVSTLELGDSALYLCASSVTGDQSPLHFGNGTRLTVT.

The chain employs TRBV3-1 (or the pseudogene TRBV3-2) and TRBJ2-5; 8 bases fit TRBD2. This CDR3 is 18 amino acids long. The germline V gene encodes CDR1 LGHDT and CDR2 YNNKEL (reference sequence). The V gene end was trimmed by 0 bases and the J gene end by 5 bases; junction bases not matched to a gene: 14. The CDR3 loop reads CASSQDRALKPGGETQYF. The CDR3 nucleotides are TGTGCCAGCAGCCAAGATCGAGCTCTAAAGCCGGGGGGGGAGACCCAGTACTTC.

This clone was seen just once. The CDR3: CASSRRSGSSYEQYF. Here the CDR3 DNA reads TGTGCCAGCAGCAGAAGAAGCGGGAGCTCCTACGAGCAGTACTTC. This chain uses TRBV5-8 with TRBJ2-7, with 8 positions matching TRBD2. Losses at the gene ends were 4 bases for V and 0 bases for J; bases not matched to a gene: 6. The germline V gene encodes CDR1 SGHTS and CDR2 YDEGEE. CDR3 length equals 15 residues.

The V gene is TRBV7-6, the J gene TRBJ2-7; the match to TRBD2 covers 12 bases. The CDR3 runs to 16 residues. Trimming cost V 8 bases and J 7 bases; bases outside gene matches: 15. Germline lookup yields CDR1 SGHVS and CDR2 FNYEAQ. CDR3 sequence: CASRLLAGGGGGEQYF. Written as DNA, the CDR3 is TGTGCCAGCCGCCTACTAGCGGGAGGAGGGGGCGGAGAGCAGTACTTC.

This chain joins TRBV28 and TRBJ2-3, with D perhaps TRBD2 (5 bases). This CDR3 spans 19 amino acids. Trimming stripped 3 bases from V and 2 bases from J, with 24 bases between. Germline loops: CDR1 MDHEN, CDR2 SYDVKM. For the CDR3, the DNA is TGTGCCAGCAGTTTTCGTCTCAGTCTAAGCGGAAGTTCCACAGATACGCAGTATTTT. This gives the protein CASSFRLSLSGSSTDTQYF.

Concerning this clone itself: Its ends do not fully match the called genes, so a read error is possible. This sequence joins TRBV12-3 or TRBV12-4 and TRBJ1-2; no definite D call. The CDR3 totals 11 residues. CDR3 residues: CASSFSGAEAF. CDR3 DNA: TGTGCCAGCAGTTTTTCAGGCGCCGAAGCCTTC.

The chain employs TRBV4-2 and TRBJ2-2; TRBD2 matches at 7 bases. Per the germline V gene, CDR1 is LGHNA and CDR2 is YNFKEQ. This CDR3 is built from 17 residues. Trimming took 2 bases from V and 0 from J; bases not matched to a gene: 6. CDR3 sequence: CASSQYGGSTNTGELFF. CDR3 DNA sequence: TGTGCCAGCAGCCAATACGGCGGGAGTACGAACACCGGGGAGCTGTTTTTT.

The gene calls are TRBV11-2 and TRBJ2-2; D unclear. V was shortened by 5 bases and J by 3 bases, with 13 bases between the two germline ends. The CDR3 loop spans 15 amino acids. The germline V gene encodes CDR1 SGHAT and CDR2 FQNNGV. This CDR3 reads CASSPPPPDTGELFF. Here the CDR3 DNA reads TGTGCCAGCAGCCCCCCTCCCCCGGACACCGGGGAGCTGTTTTTT.

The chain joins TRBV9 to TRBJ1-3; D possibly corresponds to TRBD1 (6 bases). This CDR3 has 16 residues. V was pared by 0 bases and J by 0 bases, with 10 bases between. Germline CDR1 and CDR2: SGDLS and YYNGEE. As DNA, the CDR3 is TGTGCCAGCAGCGTAGTTGGGACAAGCTCTGGAAACACCATATATTTT. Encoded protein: CASSVVGTSSGNTIYF. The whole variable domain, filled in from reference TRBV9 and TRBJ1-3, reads DSGVTQTPKHLITATGQRVTLRCSPRSGDLSVYWYQQSLDQGLQFLIQYYNGEERAKGNILERFSAQQFPDLHSELNLSSLELGDSALYFCASSVVGTSSGNTIYFGEGSWLTVV.

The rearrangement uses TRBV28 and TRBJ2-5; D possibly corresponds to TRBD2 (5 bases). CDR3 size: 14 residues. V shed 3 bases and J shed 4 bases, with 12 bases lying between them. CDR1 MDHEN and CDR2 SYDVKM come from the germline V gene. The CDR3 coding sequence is TGTGCCAGCAGTTTTCAGGCTAGCCCAGAGACCCAGTACTTC. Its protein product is CASSFQASPETQYF. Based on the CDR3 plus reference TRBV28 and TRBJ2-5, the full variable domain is DVKVTQSSRYLVKRTGEKVFLECVQDMDHENMFWYRQDPGLGLRLIYFSYDVKMKEKGDIPEGYSVSREKKERFSLILESASTNQTSMYLCASSFQASPETQYFGPGTRLLVL.

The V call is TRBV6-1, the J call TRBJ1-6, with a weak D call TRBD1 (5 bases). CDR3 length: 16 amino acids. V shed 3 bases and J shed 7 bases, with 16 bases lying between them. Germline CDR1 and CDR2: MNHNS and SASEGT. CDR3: CASSDGHQGGNSPLHF. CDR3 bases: TGTGCCAGCAGTGACGGACATCAGGGTGGGAATTCACCCCTCCACTTT.

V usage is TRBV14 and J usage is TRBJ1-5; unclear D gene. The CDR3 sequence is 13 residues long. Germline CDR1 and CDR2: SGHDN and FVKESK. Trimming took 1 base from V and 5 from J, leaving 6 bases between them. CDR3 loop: CASSQAHDQPQHF. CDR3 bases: TGTGCCAGCAGCCAAGCACACGATCAGCCCCAGCATTTT.

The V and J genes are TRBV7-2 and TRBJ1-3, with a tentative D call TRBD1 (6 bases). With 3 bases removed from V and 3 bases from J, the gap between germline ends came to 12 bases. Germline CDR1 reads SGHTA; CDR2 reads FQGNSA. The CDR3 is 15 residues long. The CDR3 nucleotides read TGTGCCAGCAGCTTTTTGGCAGGGGTTGGAAACACCATATATTTT. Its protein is CASSFLAGVGNTIYF.

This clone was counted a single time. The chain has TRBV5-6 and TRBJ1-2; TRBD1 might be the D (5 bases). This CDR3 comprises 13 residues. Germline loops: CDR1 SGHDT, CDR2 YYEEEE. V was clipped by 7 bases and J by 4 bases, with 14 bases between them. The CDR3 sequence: CASGYRNLYGYTF. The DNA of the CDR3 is TGTGCCAGCGGATACAGGAATCTCTATGGCTACACCTTC.

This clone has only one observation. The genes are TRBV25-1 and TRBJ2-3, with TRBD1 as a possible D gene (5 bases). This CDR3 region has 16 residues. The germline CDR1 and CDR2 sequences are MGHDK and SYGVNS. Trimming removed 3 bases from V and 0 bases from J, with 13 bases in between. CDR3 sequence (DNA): TGTGCCAGCAGTGATTGGGGCAAAACTAGCACAGATACGCAGTATTTT. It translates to CASSDWGKTSTDTQYF.

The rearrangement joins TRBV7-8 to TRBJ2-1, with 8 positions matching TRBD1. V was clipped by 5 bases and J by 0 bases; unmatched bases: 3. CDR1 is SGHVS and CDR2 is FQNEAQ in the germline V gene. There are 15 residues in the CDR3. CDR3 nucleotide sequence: TGTGCCAGCAGCCCAGGGGGCCACTCCTACAATGAGCAGTTCTTC. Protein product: CASSPGGHSYNEQFF.

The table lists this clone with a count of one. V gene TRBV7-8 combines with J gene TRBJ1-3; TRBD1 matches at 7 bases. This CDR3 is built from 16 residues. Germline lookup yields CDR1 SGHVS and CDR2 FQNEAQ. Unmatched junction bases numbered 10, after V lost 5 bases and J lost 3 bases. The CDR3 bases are TGTGCCAGCAGCCCCCGAGACAGGGTATTTGGAAACACCATATATTTT. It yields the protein CASSPRDRVFGNTIYF. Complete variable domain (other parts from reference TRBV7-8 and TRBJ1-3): GAGVSQSPRYKVAKRGQDVALRCDPISGHVSLFWYQQALGQGPEFLTYFQNEAQLDKSGLPSDRFFAERPEGSVSTLKIQRTQQEDSAVYLCASSPRDRVFGNTIYFGEGSWLTVV.

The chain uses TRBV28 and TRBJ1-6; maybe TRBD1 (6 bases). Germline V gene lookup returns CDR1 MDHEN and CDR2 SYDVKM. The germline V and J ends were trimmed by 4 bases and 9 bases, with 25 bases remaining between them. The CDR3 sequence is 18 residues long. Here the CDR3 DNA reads TGTGCCAGCAGTTCGACCAACCCATACAGGGCCCAGGGTTCACCCCTCCACTTT. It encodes CASSSTNPYRAQGSPLHF.

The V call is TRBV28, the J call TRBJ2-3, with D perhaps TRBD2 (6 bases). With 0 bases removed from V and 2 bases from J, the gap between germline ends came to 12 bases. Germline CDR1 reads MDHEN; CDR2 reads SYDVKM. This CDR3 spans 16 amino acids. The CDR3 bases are TGTGCCAGCAGTTTATGGAGAACGGGGGTCACAGATACGCAGTATTTT. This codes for CASSLWRTGVTDTQYF.

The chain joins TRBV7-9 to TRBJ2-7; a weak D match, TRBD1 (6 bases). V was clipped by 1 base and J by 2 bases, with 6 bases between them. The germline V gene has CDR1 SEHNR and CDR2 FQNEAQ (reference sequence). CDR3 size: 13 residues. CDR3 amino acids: CASSLEGAYEQYF. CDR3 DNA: TGTGCCAGCAGCTTAGAGGGGGCCTACGAGCAGTACTTC.

The CDR3: CASGSAANSYEQYF. CDR3 nucleotide sequence: TGTGCCAGCGGGTCGGCAGCGAACTCCTACGAGCAGTACTTC. The chain is built from TRBV28 and TRBJ2-7; D unresolved. Trimming removed 8 bases at V and 0 bases at J, with 14 bases between. Germline V gives CDR1 MDHEN, CDR2 SYDVKM. CDR3 length: 14 residues. The complete variable domain, with remaining parts taken from reference TRBV28 and TRBJ2-7, reads DVKVTQSSRYLVKRTGEKVFLECVQDMDHENMFWYRQDPGLGLRLIYFSYDVKMKEKGDIPEGYSVSREKKERFSLILESASTNQTSMYLCASGSAANSYEQYFGPGTRLTVT.

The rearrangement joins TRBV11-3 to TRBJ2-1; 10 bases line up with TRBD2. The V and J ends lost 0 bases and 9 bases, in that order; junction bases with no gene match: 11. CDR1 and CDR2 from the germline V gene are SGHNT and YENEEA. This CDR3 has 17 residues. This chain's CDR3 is CASSLDLASGGYGEQFF. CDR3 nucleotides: TGTGCCAGCAGCTTAGATCTAGCTAGCGGGGGATACGGTGAGCAGTTCTTC. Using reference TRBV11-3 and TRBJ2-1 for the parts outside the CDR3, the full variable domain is EAGVVQSPRYKIIEKKQPVAFWCNPISGHNTLYWYLQNLGQGPELLIRYENEEAVDDSQLPKDRFSAERLKGVDSTLKIQPAELGDSAVYLCASSLDLASGGYGEQFFGPGTRLTVL.

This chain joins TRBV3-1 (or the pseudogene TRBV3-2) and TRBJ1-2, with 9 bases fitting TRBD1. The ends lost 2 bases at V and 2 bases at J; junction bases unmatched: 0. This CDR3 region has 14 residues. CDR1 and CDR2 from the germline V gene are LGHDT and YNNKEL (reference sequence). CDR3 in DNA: TGTGCCAGCAGCCAAACAGGGGGCAACTATGGCTACACCTTC. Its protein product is CASSQTGGNYGYTF.

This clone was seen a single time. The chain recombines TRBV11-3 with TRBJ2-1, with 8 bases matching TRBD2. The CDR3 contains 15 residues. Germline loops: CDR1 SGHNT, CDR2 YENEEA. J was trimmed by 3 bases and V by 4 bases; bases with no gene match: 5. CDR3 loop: CASSSGTSNYNEQFF. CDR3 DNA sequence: TGTGCCAGCAGCTCCGGGACTAGTAACTACAATGAGCAGTTCTTC.

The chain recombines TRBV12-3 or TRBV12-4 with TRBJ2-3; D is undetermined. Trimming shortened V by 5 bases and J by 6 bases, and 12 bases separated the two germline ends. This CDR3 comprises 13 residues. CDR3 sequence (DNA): TGTGCCAGCAGTCGCAGGCAGTTTGATACGCAGTATTTT. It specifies CASSRRQFDTQYF.

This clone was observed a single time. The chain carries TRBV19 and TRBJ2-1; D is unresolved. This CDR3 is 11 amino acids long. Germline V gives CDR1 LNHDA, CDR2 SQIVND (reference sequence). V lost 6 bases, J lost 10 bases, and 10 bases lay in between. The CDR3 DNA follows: TGTGCCAGTAGCTCGCGGTCAGAGCAGTTCTTC. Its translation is CASSSRSEQFF. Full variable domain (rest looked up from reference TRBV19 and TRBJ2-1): DGGITQSPKYLFRKEGQNVTLSCEQNLNHDAMYWYRQDPGQGLRLIYYSQIVNDFQKGDIAEGYSVSREKKESFPLTVTSAQKNPTAFYLCASSSRSEQFFGPGTRLTVL.